Each of the 32 T cell receptor beta chains below was sequenced from the same sample in a study of shared clonotypes between healthy human individuals. Naive-designated CD8 cells lacked CD45RO, were positively enriched for CCR7, and omitted terminally differentiated effector memory CD45RA+ cells. Assay used: immunoSEQ multiplex PCR; TCRdb lists only in-frame clones, some missing. The sample holds hundreds of thousands of clones, roughly 98% seen once. The sample comprised naive CD8+ T cells sorted from blood. The source is a man younger than 45 in good health.

The chain employs TRBV28 and TRBJ1-5; D ambiguous. The V gene lost 2 bases and the J gene lost 2 bases, with 10 bases spanning the gap. There are 15 residues in the CDR3. Germline V gives CDR1 MDHEN, CDR2 SYDVKM. The CDR3 loop reads CASSLRTTGNQPQHF. CDR3 DNA sequence: TGTGCCAGCAGTTTACGGACCACCGGCAATCAGCCCCAGCATTTT.

The chain joins TRBV7-9 to TRBJ2-1, with D perhaps TRBD1 (5 bases). V was trimmed by 0 bases and J by 7 bases, leaving 10 bases between them. Germline V gene data show CDR1 as SEHNR and CDR2 as FQNEAQ (reference sequence). The CDR3 has 14 amino acids. The CDR3 bases are TGTGCCAGCAGCTTAGCCGGCAGGGCTAATGAGCAGTTCTTC. Protein sequence: CASSLAGRANEQFF. Looking up the rest from reference TRBV7-9 and TRBJ2-1 gives the full variable domain: DTGVSQNPRHKITKRGQNVTFRCDPISEHNRLYWYRQTLGQGPEFLTYFQNEAQLEKSRLLSDRFSAERPKGSFSTLEIQRTEQGDSAMYLCASSLAGRANEQFFGPGTRLTVL.

In DNA, the CDR3 is TGTGCCAGCAGCTTAGGGGGACCGCCCAACACCATATATTTT. It codes for CASSLGGPPNTIYF. This chain uses TRBV7-9 with TRBJ1-3; TRBD1 might be the D (5 bases). This CDR3 has 14 residues. Germline V gives CDR1 SEHNR, CDR2 FQNEAQ (reference sequence). The V gene lost 1 base and the J gene lost 7 bases, with 11 bases spanning the gap.

The chain recombines TRBV5-6 with TRBJ2-1; D not resolved. The CDR3 runs to 13 residues. Trimming pared 2 bases from V and 4 bases from J, leaving 7 bases between. Germline values: CDR1 SGHDT, CDR2 YYEEEE. The CDR3 DNA reads as TGTGCCAGCAGCTTAAGTGGGTACAATGAGCAGTTCTTC. Encoded protein: CASSLSGYNEQFF.

The V call is TRBV18, the J call TRBJ2-1; D unresolved. Germline loops: CDR1 KGHSH, CDR2 LQKENI. CDR3 length: 13 residues. V shed 0 bases and J shed 5 bases, with 5 bases lying between them. Here the CDR3 DNA reads TGTGCCAGCTCACCACCCGCAAACAATGAGCAGTTCTTC. Its translation is CASSPPANNEQFF.

The chain recombines TRBV28 with TRBJ2-7, with D maybe TRBD1 (6 bases). Germline V gene lookup returns CDR1 MDHEN and CDR2 SYDVKM. The V gene lost 1 base and the J gene lost 0 bases, with 16 bases spanning the gap. The CDR3 spans 17 residues. CDR3 sequence (DNA): TGTGCCAGCAGTTTATCCGGCCGGGACATTTCCTCCTACGAGCAGTACTTC. As protein: CASSLSGRDISSYEQYF.

CDR3 nucleotides: TGTGCCAGCAGCTTTCCCGTACTCGGGAGGGTTCTTACTGAAGCTTTCTTT. Translating gives CASSFPVLGRVLTEAFF. The chain employs TRBV7-9 and TRBJ1-1; D is ambiguous. CDR1 and CDR2 (germline): SEHNR, FQNEAQ (reference sequence). V lost 3 bases to trimming and J lost 5 bases, with 22 bases between them. The CDR3 is made up of 17 amino acids.

DNA for the CDR3: TGTGCCAGCAGCTTATTAGAGAGTGAGCAGTTCTTC. This gives the protein CASSLLESEQFF. The V call is TRBV7-6, the J call TRBJ2-1; D is unresolved. Trimming cost V 2 bases and J 9 bases, with 8 bases left between them. The CDR3 totals 12 residues. Germline loops: CDR1 SGHVS, CDR2 FNYEAQ.

V and J are TRBV6-6 and TRBJ2-7, with D hard to call. Germline V gene sequence: CDR1 MNHNY, CDR2 SVGAGI (reference sequence). CDR3 length: 11 residues. With 0 bases removed from V and 5 bases from J, the gap between germline ends came to 2 bases. The CDR3 nucleotides are TGTGCCAGCAGTTACTCGCACGAGCAGTACTTC. It translates to CASSYSHEQYF.

The V call is TRBV9, the J call TRBJ2-7, with 9 nucleotides matching TRBD1. Germline assignment: CDR1 SGDLS and CDR2 YYNGEE. This CDR3 region has 14 residues. V was pared by 3 bases and J by 3 bases, with 4 bases of the junction left unmatched. CDR3 DNA: TGTGCCAGCAGCGGAGGGGACAGGGACTACGAGCAGTACTTC. It encodes CASSGGDRDYEQYF.

The CDR3 here is CASSSDRGTDTQYF. CDR3 nucleotides: TGTGCCAGCAGTTCAGACAGGGGGACAGATACGCAGTATTTT. The rearrangement joins TRBV27 to TRBJ2-3; 9 bases are a match to TRBD1. V lost 4 bases to trimming and J lost 3 bases; unmatched junction nucleotides: 2. Germline V lookup: CDR1 MNHEY, CDR2 SMNVEV (reference sequence). The CDR3 contains 14 residues.

The V call is TRBV27, the J call TRBJ1-1, with unresolved D. Trimming shortened V by 6 bases and J by 4 bases, and 12 bases separated the two germline ends. The CDR3 runs to 13 residues. Germline V gene data show CDR1 as MNHEY and CDR2 as SMNVEV (reference sequence). CDR3 sequence: CASSLVPGTEAFF. DNA of the CDR3: TGTGCCAGCAGCCTAGTACCTGGCACTGAAGCTTTCTTT.

V usage is TRBV9 and J usage is TRBJ2-2; 9 nucleotides match TRBD2. With 0 bases clipped from V and 14 bases from J, the junction kept 14 bases outside the gene matches. Germline-derived CDR1 and CDR2 are SGDLS and YYNGEE. This CDR3 is 16 amino acids long. DNA of the CDR3: TGTGCCAGCAGCGTAGCTCTGGGGGGTAGCGGGAGTCCCCTGTTTTTT. Translated, it gives CASSVALGGSGSPLFF.

The chain has TRBV29-1 and TRBJ2-3; 8 bases agree with TRBD1. Trimming at V came to 1 base and at J to 6 bases, leaving 15 bases not matched to a gene. There are 17 residues in the CDR3. Per the germline V gene, CDR1 is SQVTM and CDR2 is ANQGSEA. CDR3 DNA sequence: TGCAGCGTTGAAGGGCTTCTGGTGGCAGGGGGCTCTGATACGCAGTATTTT. Translation gives CSVEGLLVAGGSDTQYF.

The chain combines TRBV29-1 with TRBJ1-2; D ambiguous. V was trimmed by 0 bases and J by 0 bases, leaving 14 bases between them. Looked up from germline, CDR1 is SQVTM and CDR2 is ANQGSEA. The CDR3 has 16 amino acids. In DNA, the CDR3 is TGCAGCGTTGAAGATCGTGGAGTAGCTCCTAACTATGGCTACACCTTC. It yields the protein CSVEDRGVAPNYGYTF.

The CDR3 bases are TGTGCCAGCAGCGTCCGGGACGGACACAATGAGCAGTTCTTC. Translation gives CASSVRDGHNEQFF. The V and J genes are TRBV11-3 and TRBJ2-1, with D perhaps TRBD1 or TRBD2 (5 bases each). Looked up from germline, CDR1 is SGHNT and CDR2 is YENEEA. Trimming stripped 5 bases from V and 5 bases from J, with 13 bases between. The CDR3 contains 14 residues.

This chain uses TRBV29-1 with TRBJ2-3, with 7 bases matching TRBD1. The CDR3 is 15 residues long. Trimming removed 6 bases from V and 2 bases from J; junction bases left unmatched: 11. Germline V gene lookup returns CDR1 SQVTM and CDR2 ANQGSEA. CDR3: CSVGDPGQNTDTQYF. CDR3 nucleotide sequence: TGCAGCGTAGGCGACCCGGGACAGAACACAGATACGCAGTATTTT.

The chain employs TRBV18 and TRBJ2-7; D possibly corresponds to TRBD1 (6 bases). The CDR3 consists of 15 residues. Trimming took 3 bases from V and 3 from J, leaving 15 bases between them. CDR1 KGHSH and CDR2 LQKENI come from the germline V gene. The CDR3 here is CASSPGGGGHYEQYF. CDR3 coding DNA: TGTGCCAGCTCACCCGGCGGTGGGGGACACTACGAGCAGTACTTC. Based on the CDR3 plus reference TRBV18 and TRBJ2-7, the full variable domain is NAGVMQNPRHLVRRRGQEARLRCSPMKGHSHVYWYRQLPEEGLKFMVYLQKENIIDESGMPKERFSAEFPKEGPSILRIQQVVRGDSAAYFCASSPGGGGHYEQYFGPGTRLTVT.

The rearrangement joins TRBV5-1 to TRBJ2-7, with 7 bases fitting TRBD2. CDR1 and CDR2 (germline): SGHRS, YFSETQ. V was pared by 4 bases and J by 7 bases, with 14 bases of the junction left unmatched. The CDR3 sequence is 15 residues long. The CDR3 nucleotides are TGCGCCAGCAGCGATGGACTAGAGGCCTCGTCAGAGCAGTACTTC. As protein: CASSDGLEASSEQYF.

This CDR3 is CASSEAGSSSYNEQFF. The CDR3 DNA follows: TGTGCCAGCAGTGAAGCAGGCTCCAGCTCCTACAATGAGCAGTTCTTC. This chain uses TRBV6-1 with TRBJ2-1; D gene ambiguous. Germline V gene sequence: CDR1 MNHNS, CDR2 SASEGT. The CDR3 has 16 residues. The V end was cut by 0 bases, the J end by 0 bases, with 9 bases between.

The chain is built from TRBV7-9 and TRBJ2-1, with 7 positions matching TRBD1. V shed 4 bases, J shed 4 bases, and the junction held 10 bases outside the gene matches. Germline lookup yields CDR1 SEHNR and CDR2 FQNEAQ (reference sequence). CDR3 length: 16 amino acids. The CDR3 spells CASSSETGTAYNEQFF. The CDR3 DNA reads TGTGCCAGCAGCTCAGAGACCGGGACAGCATACAATGAGCAGTTCTTC.

The table lists this clone with a count of one. This rearrangement joins TRBV5-5 to TRBJ2-7, with 10 bases that match TRBD1. CDR1 and CDR2 from the germline V gene are SGHKS and YYEKEE (reference sequence). The trim removed 2 bases at V and 1 base at J, leaving 3 bases unmatched. The CDR3 has 15 residues. For the CDR3, the DNA is TGTGCCAGCAGCTTACCGGGACAGGGGTCCTACGAGCAGTACTTC. This gives the protein CASSLPGQGSYEQYF.

The chain carries TRBV7-2 and TRBJ2-2, with D tentatively TRBD2 (6 bases). The CDR3 contains 16 residues. The germline gives CDR1 SGHTA, CDR2 FQGNSA. Trimming stripped 1 base from V and 6 bases from J, with 15 bases between. The CDR3 DNA reads as TGTGCCAGCAGCTTAGGTCAGGGAGGTGACTCCGGGGAGCTGTTTTTT. As protein: CASSLGQGGDSGELFF.

This clone has a single count. CDR3 bases: TGCGCCAGCAGCCAAGCGCTAGCGGGAGGGCCCGGGTACAATGAGCAGTTCTTC. It is translated as CASSQALAGGPGYNEQFF. The V call is TRBV4-1, the J call TRBJ2-1, with TRBD2 matching 12 bases. Per the germline V gene, CDR1 is MGHRA and CDR2 is YSYEKL. The CDR3 loop spans 18 amino acids. Trimming cost V 1 base and J 4 bases; bases outside gene matches: 8.

The chain recombines TRBV29-1 with TRBJ2-2, with TRBD2 as a possible D gene (5 bases). This CDR3 region has 14 residues. CDR1 is SQVTM and CDR2 is ANQGSEA in the germline V gene. Trimming took off 0 bases at V and 8 bases at J, with 13 bases between the two ends. The CDR3 bases are TGCAGCGTTGAAGATCTTTCGGGGAAGGGGGAGCTGTTTTTT. Translating it yields CSVEDLSGKGELFF.

The CDR3 DNA is TGTGCCAGCAGCTCCGGGACTAGCGGCCTCCAAGAGACCCAGTACTTC. Translating it yields CASSSGTSGLQETQYF. The V and J genes are TRBV7-2 and TRBJ2-5, with TRBD2 identical over 11 bases. This CDR3 is built from 16 residues. Germline V lookup: CDR1 SGHTA, CDR2 FQGNSA. After removal of 4 bases from V and 1 base from J, the junction contained 5 bases not matched to a gene. The variable domain in full, with the rest retrieved from reference TRBV7-2 and TRBJ2-5, is GAGVSQSPSNKVTEKGKDVELRCDPISGHTALYWYRQSLGQGLEFLIYFQGNSAPDKSGLPSDRFSAERTGGSVSTLTIQRTQQEDSAVYLCASSSGTSGLQETQYFGPGTRLLVL.

V is TRBV25-1 and J is TRBJ2-7; D gene uncertain. The V and J ends lost 1 base and 0 bases respectively, with 13 bases between them. CDR1 and CDR2 from the germline V gene are MGHDK and SYGVNS. The CDR3 sequence is 16 residues long. CDR3: CASSESRRFPSYEQYF. CDR3 nucleotide sequence: TGTGCCAGCAGTGAATCCCGACGTTTCCCCTCCTACGAGCAGTACTTC.

The chain uses TRBV2 and TRBJ2-7, with unresolved D. This CDR3 comprises 13 residues. V shed 8 bases and J shed 3 bases, with 14 bases lying between them. Looked up from germline, CDR1 is SNHLY and CDR2 is FYNNEI. CDR3 loop: CASGLLRSYEQYF. The CDR3 DNA reads TGTGCCAGCGGGCTCCTCCGGAGCTACGAGCAGTACTTC.

The genes are TRBV4-3 and TRBJ1-5, with D unclear. The CDR3 is 13 residues long. Germline CDR1 is LGHNA and CDR2 is YSLEER. Trimming took off 0 bases at V and 10 bases at J, with 10 bases between the two ends. The CDR3 here is CASSQDRASPQHF. CDR3 nucleotides: TGCGCCAGCAGCCAAGATCGGGCCTCTCCCCAGCATTTT.

This rearrangement joins TRBV19 to TRBJ2-5; TRBD1 aligns across 7 bases. Germline trimming cut 3 bases from V and 1 base from J; bases unmatched to any gene: 2. CDR1 and CDR2 from the germline V gene are LNHDA and SQIVND (reference sequence). The CDR3 is 14 amino acids. The CDR3 spells CASSMRGPQETQYF. CDR3 bases: TGTGCCAGTAGTATGAGGGGGCCCCAAGAGACCCAGTACTTC.

Regarding this clone: This sample also contains other DNA sequences that code for the same CDR3. The gene calls are TRBV7-6 and TRBJ2-1; 9 nucleotides align to TRBD2. Trimming at V came to 3 bases and at J to 9 bases, leaving 3 bases not matched to a gene. Germline V gives CDR1 SGHVS, CDR2 FNYEAQ. This CDR3 comprises 13 residues. CDR3 sequence reads: CASSLAGGGEQFF. For the CDR3, the DNA is TGTGCCAGCAGCTTGGCGGGAGGGGGTGAGCAGTTCTTC.

This rearrangement joins TRBV29-1 to TRBJ2-1; the D is unclear. The CDR3 spans 10 residues. Germline values: CDR1 SQVTM, CDR2 ANQGSEA. The V gene lost 4 bases and the J gene lost 9 bases, with 7 bases spanning the gap. The chain's CDR3 is CSVADTEQFF. The CDR3 region has the DNA TGCAGCGTTGCTGATACTGAGCAGTTCTTC.